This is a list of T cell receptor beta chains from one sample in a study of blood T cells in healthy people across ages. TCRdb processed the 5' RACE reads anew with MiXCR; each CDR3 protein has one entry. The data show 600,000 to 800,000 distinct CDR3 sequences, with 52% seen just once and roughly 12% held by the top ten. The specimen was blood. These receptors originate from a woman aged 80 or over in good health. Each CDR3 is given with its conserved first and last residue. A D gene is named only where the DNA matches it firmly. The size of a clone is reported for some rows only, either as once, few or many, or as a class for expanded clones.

DNA: TGTGCCAGCAGTTTGAACGGTGTATCGGTTTTCGGCTACACCTTC
CDR3: CASSLNGVSVFGYTF
V: TRBV27
D: NA
size: NA
J: TRBJ1-2

DNA: TGTGCCATCAGTGCCAGGGACCCCCCCTACAATGAGCAGTTCTTC
CDR3: CAISARDPPYNEQFF
V: TRBV10-3
D: NA
size: many
J: TRBJ2-1

DNA: TGCGCCAGCAGCTTCCCAGGGAAAGAGACCCAGTACTTC
CDR3: CASSFPGKETQYF
V: TRBV5-1
D: NA
size: NA
J: TRBJ2-5

DNA: TGTGCCAGCAGCTTACGGACAGGGGGAGAGACCCAGTACTTC
CDR3: CASSLRTGGETQYF
V: TRBV7-9
D: TRBD1
size: many
J: TRBJ2-5

DNA: TGTGCCAGCAGCCCCGTGGCGGGAACCTACTACGAGCAGTACTTC
CDR3: CASSPVAGTYYEQYF
V: TRBV7-2
D: NA
size: many
J: TRBJ2-7

DNA: TGCGCCAGCAGTATGGCGGGGGGCAGATCGAACACCGGGGAGCTGTTTTTT
CDR3: CASSMAGGRSNTGELFF
V: TRBV5-1
D: TRBD2
size: few
J: TRBJ2-2

DNA: TGTGCCGGCAGTTGGGCAGAGACCCAGTACTTC
CDR3: CAGSWAETQYF
V: TRBV12-3/TRBV12-4
D: NA
size: NA
J: TRBJ2-5

DNA: TGTGCCAGCAGCTCCAGTGGGGCTGAAGCTTTCTTT
CDR3: CASSSSGAEAFF
V: TRBV7-9
D: NA
size: few
J: TRBJ1-1

DNA: TGTGCCAGTTCCCGCCGTTGGGCGGGGGACCAAGAGACCCAGTACTTC
CDR3: CASSRRWAGDQETQYF
V: TRBV6-6
D: TRBD2
size: few
J: TRBJ2-5

DNA: TGTGCCATCTCGGGGGGACCGGAGCAGTTCTTC
CDR3: CAISGGPEQFF
V: TRBV10-3
D: TRBD2
size: NA
J: TRBJ2-1

DNA: TGTGCCAGCAGTAGGCAGGGATCGGATGAGCAGTACTTC
CDR3: CASSRQGSDEQYF
V: TRBV6-1
D: NA
size: NA
J: TRBJ2-5

DNA: TGCGCCAGCAGCTTGCGGCCAGGGGGCGTTTTCGCCAACTATGGCTACACCTTC
CDR3: CASSLRPGGVFANYGYTF
V: TRBV5-1
D: TRBD1
size: few
J: TRBJ1-2

DNA: TGTGCCAGCAGAAAGATGACAGAAAACACTGAAGCTTTCTTT
CDR3: CASRKMTENTEAFF
V: TRBV6-6
D: NA
size: NA
J: TRBJ1-1

DNA: TGTGCCAGCAGTTTTGGGGTTTTGGGTGAGCAGTTCTTC
CDR3: CASSFGVLGEQFF
V: TRBV27
D: NA
size: many
J: TRBJ2-1

DNA: TGCAGTGCAACTAGCGGGAGTCGGGCTGAGCAGTTCTTC
CDR3: CSATSGSRAEQFF
V: TRBV20-1
D: TRBD2
size: many
J: TRBJ2-1

DNA: TGTGCCAGCAGCAAAGGGCGGGGTTGGCCCCGGAACACTGAAGCTTTCTTT
CDR3: CASSKGRGWPRNTEAFF
V: TRBV21-1
D: NA
size: NA
J: TRBJ1-1

DNA: TGTGCCAGCAGCTTTCCTCTCGGAGCTAGCACAGATACGCAGTATTTT
CDR3: CASSFPLGASTDTQYF
V: TRBV7-2
D: NA
size: many
J: TRBJ2-3

DNA: TGCAGCGTTGTTTTCGCTAATGGTGAGCAGTTCTTC
CDR3: CSVVFANGEQFF
V: TRBV29-1
D: NA
size: many
J: TRBJ2-1

DNA: TGTGCCAGCAGCTTAGCCATGGGACCCGGGGAGCTGTTTTTT
CDR3: CASSLAMGPGELFF
V: TRBV7-2
D: NA
size: NA
J: TRBJ2-2

DNA: TGCGCCAGCAGCTTGGGCGGGGAATCAGATACGCAGTATTTT
CDR3: CASSLGGESDTQYF
V: TRBV5-1
D: NA
size: NA
J: TRBJ2-3

DNA: TGCAGTGCAAGGGGACTAGCGGGTCTAAACTACAATGAGCAGTTCTTC
CDR3: CSARGLAGLNYNEQFF
V: TRBV20-1
D: TRBD2
size: many
J: TRBJ2-1

DNA: TGTGCCAGCAGTGGCGGGGGACTAGTCGCCGGGGAGCTGTTTTTT
CDR3: CASSGGGLVAGELFF
V: TRBV2
D: TRBD2
size: NA
J: TRBJ2-2

DNA: TGCAGTGCTAACCCGGGAGCCTACGAGCAGTACTTC
CDR3: CSANPGAYEQYF
V: TRBV20-1
D: NA
size: NA
J: TRBJ2-7

DNA: TGTGCCACCAGTGATTCAGGAACTAGCGGGAGGGCCGTCACGAATGAGCAGTTCTTC
CDR3: CATSDSGTSGRAVTNEQFF
V: TRBV24-1
D: TRBD2
size: many
J: TRBJ2-1

DNA: TGTGCCAGCAGTTACCCCCGACTAGACAATACGCAGTATTTT
CDR3: CASSYPRLDNTQYF
V: TRBV12-3/TRBV12-4
D: NA
size: many
J: TRBJ2-3

DNA: TGTGCCAGCAGCGGGGTGGGGACTGCTTCCTACAATGAGCAGTTCTTC
CDR3: CASSGVGTASYNEQFF
V: TRBV2
D: NA
size: NA
J: TRBJ2-1

DNA: TGTGCCAGCAGCGTAGATGGGACAGATAATTCACCCCTCCACTTT
CDR3: CASSVDGTDNSPLHF
V: TRBV9
D: TRBD1
size: NA
J: TRBJ1-6

DNA: TGTGCCAGCAGCCGTGGGCAGGGGTTTGATACGCAGTATTTT
CDR3: CASSRGQGFDTQYF
V: TRBV7-6
D: NA
size: NA
J: TRBJ2-3

DNA: TGCAGCGTTGAGGGATCGAAATCCTACAATGAGCAGTTCTTC
CDR3: CSVEGSKSYNEQFF
V: TRBV29-1
D: NA
size: many
J: TRBJ2-1

DNA: TGTGCCAGCAGCCCATGGGACAGAGAGAATCAGCCCCAGCATTTT
CDR3: CASSPWDRENQPQHF
V: TRBV7-8
D: TRBD1
size: few
J: TRBJ1-5

DNA: TGCAGTGCTAGACGCGGACAGGGGCAAGAGACCCAGTACTTC
CDR3: CSARRGQGQETQYF
V: TRBV20-1
D: TRBD1
size: once
J: TRBJ2-5

DNA: TGTGCCAGCCGTAGGCAGAGCTCCTACAATGAGCAGTTCTTC
CDR3: CASRRQSSYNEQFF
V: TRBV6-5
D: NA
size: NA
J: TRBJ2-1

DNA: TGTGCCAGCAGCTTATATAGTTGGGGCTACACCTTC
CDR3: CASSLYSWGYTF
V: TRBV7-2
D: NA
size: few
J: TRBJ1-2

DNA: TGTGCCAGCAGTTTATTTCCCGGGGGTTCACCCCTCCACTTT
CDR3: CASSLFPGGSPLHF
V: TRBV27
D: NA
size: NA
J: TRBJ1-6

DNA: TGTGCCAGCAGCGTAGTTCTGGGGCGAGATGAGCAGTTCTTC
CDR3: CASSVVLGRDEQFF
V: TRBV9
D: NA
size: NA
J: TRBJ2-1

DNA: TGCGCCAGCAGCCAAGGGGGAGGGAGGACCTACAATGAGCAGTTCTTC
CDR3: CASSQGGGRTYNEQFF
V: TRBV4-1
D: TRBD2
size: many
J: TRBJ2-1

DNA: TGCAGCGGTGACCGTCGGGGGAGTAATGAGCAGTTCTTC
CDR3: CSGDRRGSNEQFF
V: TRBV29-1
D: NA
size: NA
J: TRBJ2-1

DNA: TGTGCCAGCAGTTTCCGCCCGGGCGGCCAAGAGACCCAGTACTTC
CDR3: CASSFRPGGQETQYF
V: TRBV12-3/TRBV12-4
D: NA
size: NA
J: TRBJ2-5

DNA: TGTGCCAGCGCTAGCTGGACAAGCACTTCCTACGAGCAGTACTTC
CDR3: CASASWTSTSYEQYF
V: TRBV6-4
D: NA
size: NA
J: TRBJ2-7

DNA: TGTGCCAGCAGCCGAAATCCGGGACACTACGAGCAGTACTTC
CDR3: CASSRNPGHYEQYF
V: TRBV7-9
D: NA
size: many
J: TRBJ2-7

DNA: TGTGCCAGTTCAGGGCACAGGGTTGGTGGGGACACCGGGGAGCTGTTTTTT
CDR3: CASSGHRVGGDTGELFF
V: TRBV27
D: NA
size: NA
J: TRBJ2-2

DNA: TGTGCCAGCAGTGAATACAGTGGGACCTCTGATTCACCCCTCCACTTT
CDR3: CASSEYSGTSDSPLHF
V: TRBV25-1
D: NA
size: many
J: TRBJ1-6

DNA: TGTGCCAGCAGTTTATACAGGGTAGGGAATTCACCCCTCCACTTT
CDR3: CASSLYRVGNSPLHF
V: TRBV12-3/TRBV12-4
D: NA
size: NA
J: TRBJ1-6

DNA: TGCAGTGCTACCACCGCGACTAGCGGGAGGGCGGAGTACGAGCAGTACTTC
CDR3: CSATTATSGRAEYEQYF
V: TRBV20-1
D: TRBD2
size: NA
J: TRBJ2-7

DNA: TGTGCCAGCAGCTTAGTTGGTAGCGGGAGAGGGGCAGATACGCAGTATTTT
CDR3: CASSLVGSGRGADTQYF
V: TRBV11-2
D: TRBD2
size: many
J: TRBJ2-3

DNA: TGTGCCAGCAGCTTATATAGCGGGGGCTCCTACAATGAGCAGTTCTTC
CDR3: CASSLYSGGSYNEQFF
V: TRBV7-3
D: TRBD2
size: once
J: TRBJ2-1

DNA: TGCAGTGCTAGAGATCCCAGGGCCGGGCCCTACGAGCAGTACTTC
CDR3: CSARDPRAGPYEQYF
V: TRBV20-1
D: NA
size: NA
J: TRBJ2-7

DNA: TGTGCCAGCAGCCATTCTAGGGCAGATACGCAGTATTTT
CDR3: CASSHSRADTQYF
V: TRBV6-6
D: NA
size: few
J: TRBJ2-3

DNA: TGTGCCAGCAGTTTAACTCGGGATTGGGTTAGCGGGAGGGCCCATCAAGAGACCCAGTACTTC
CDR3: CASSLTRDWVSGRAHQETQYF
V: TRBV28
D: TRBD2
size: NA
J: TRBJ2-5

DNA: TGCAGTGAGGCGAACTCTAACAGAAATACGCAGTATTTT
CDR3: CSEANSNRNTQYF
V: TRBV20-1
D: NA
size: many
J: TRBJ2-3

DNA: TGTGCCAGCAGTAAATCCATGGACAGGGGTGTTGGAGCGGCTTTCTTT
CDR3: CASSKSMDRGVGAAFF
V: TRBV6-6
D: TRBD1
size: NA
J: TRBJ1-1

DNA: TGTGCCAGCAGCGGGGGACAGTTCACGAACACCGGGGAGCTGTTTTTT
CDR3: CASSGGQFTNTGELFF
V: TRBV21-1
D: NA
size: NA
J: TRBJ2-2

DNA: TGCGCCAGCACCCCCTCTGCCGGGACAGGAAGCTATGGCTACACCTTC
CDR3: CASTPSAGTGSYGYTF
V: TRBV5-1
D: TRBD1
size: once
J: TRBJ1-2

DNA: TGTGCCAGCAGTGAGTCCTACGGGCAGTACTTC
CDR3: CASSESYGQYF
V: TRBV25-1
D: NA
size: NA
J: TRBJ2-7

DNA: TGCGCCAGCAGCCGTCTGGGTGGGCGAGGAGAGACCCAGTACTTC
CDR3: CASSRLGGRGETQYF
V: TRBV4-3
D: NA
size: NA
J: TRBJ2-5

DNA: TGTGCCAGCAGTGCCCGACAGGGCAATCAGCCCCAGCATTTT
CDR3: CASSARQGNQPQHF
V: TRBV2
D: NA
size: many
J: TRBJ1-5

DNA: TGTGCCTGGAGAGTGCAGGGGGCAGGCGAGCAGTACTTC
CDR3: CAWRVQGAGEQYF
V: TRBV30
D: TRBD1
size: NA
J: TRBJ2-7

DNA: TGTGCCGGCAGCTGGCATACAGATACGCAGTATTTT
CDR3: CAGSWHTDTQYF
V: TRBV7-9
D: NA
size: NA
J: TRBJ2-3

DNA: TGTGCCGGCAGTTACGGGGGGGCCCAGCCCCAGCATTTT
CDR3: CAGSYGGAQPQHF
V: TRBV6-6
D: NA
size: once
J: TRBJ1-5